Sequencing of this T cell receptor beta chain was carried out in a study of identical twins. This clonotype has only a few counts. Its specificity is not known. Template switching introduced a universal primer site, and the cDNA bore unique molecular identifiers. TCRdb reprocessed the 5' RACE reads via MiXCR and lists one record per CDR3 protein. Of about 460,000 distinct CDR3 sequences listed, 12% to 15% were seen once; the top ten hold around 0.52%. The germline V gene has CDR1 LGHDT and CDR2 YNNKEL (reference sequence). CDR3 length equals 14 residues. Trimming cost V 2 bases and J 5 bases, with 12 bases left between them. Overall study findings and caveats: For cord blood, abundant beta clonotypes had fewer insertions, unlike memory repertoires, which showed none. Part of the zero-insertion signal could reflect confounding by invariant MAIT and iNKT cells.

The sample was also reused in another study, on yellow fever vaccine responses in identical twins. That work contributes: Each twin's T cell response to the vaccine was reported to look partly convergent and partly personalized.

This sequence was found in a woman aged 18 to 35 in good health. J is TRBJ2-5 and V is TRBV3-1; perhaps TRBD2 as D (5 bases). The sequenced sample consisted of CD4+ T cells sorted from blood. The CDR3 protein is CASSQWASLETQYF. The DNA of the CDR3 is TGTGCCAGCAGCCAATGGGCTAGCTTGGAGACCCAGTACTTC.